Included here is one TCR beta chain sequence, with context. V lost 0 bases to trimming and J lost 7 bases, with 12 bases between them. Germline V CDR1 and CDR2: MGHRA, YSYEKL. This CDR3 has 15 amino acids. The sample belongs to a study of cytomegalovirus exposure and HLA in healthy donors. At the level of the study: Clustering assigned about 80% of the roughly 370 genotyped donors to the Caucasian-associated ancestry cluster.

Healthy donors of bone marrow made up the group. The PCR contained 60 Vbeta and 13 Jbeta primers. Assay used: immunoSEQ multiplex PCR; TCRdb lists only in-frame clones, some missing. The sample lists 200,000 or so clones; approximately 78% were seen once. The chain combines TRBV4-1 with TRBJ2-2; D may be TRBD1 (5 bases). Sequenced input: PBMCs. The receptor comes from a male donor in good health and CMV-seronegative. In nucleotides, the CDR3 is TGCGCCAGCAGCCAAGAAGGGCAGGGCGGCGGGGAGCTGTTTTTT. It yields the protein CASSQEGQGGGELFF.